A single TCR beta chain is shown here with its context. What it recognizes is unknown. Libraries were prepared by immunoSEQ multiplex PCR; TCRdb keeps only in-frame clonotypes and omits some of them. This sample has about 2.4 million clones, with 80% to 95% found just once. The data were taken from a study of shared clonotypes between healthy human individuals. Study details: CD4 naive cells filled three plates per donor, CD4 memory three, CD8 naive two and CD8 memory one. Notes on the study in general: Depth of sequencing was expected to influence donor clonotype sharing.

All the donors were Caucasian adults who lived in Nashville, Tennessee. CDR3 length equals 13 residues. Trimming removed 5 bases from V and 8 bases from J; junction bases left unmatched: 9. Germline CDR1 reads SQVTM; CDR2 reads ANQGSEA. The sample taken for sequencing was naive CD4+ T cells from PBMCs. Subset described: CD45RA+ positively selected. This rearrangement joins TRBV29-1 to TRBJ2-1, with 7 bases lining up with TRBD2. The receptor was isolated from a man between 18 and 29 years old in good health. Some clones in this sample may be carry-over from other donors' samples. The CDR3 coding sequence is TGCAGCGTTCTGGGGGGGGTGAGGGATGAGCAGTTCTTC. Translation: CSVLGGVRDEQFF.